Listed here are 6 T cell receptor beta chains from one sample, sequenced in a study of blood T cell repertoires in COVID-19. TCRdb's table, derived via immunoSEQ multiplex PCR, lists solely in-frame clones and lacks some. The data show 200,000 to 250,000 clones, about 86% seen once. Sequencing input: PBMCs or T cells enriched from blood (not recorded which). All receptors come from a woman between 40 and 55 years old with acute COVID-19.

The gene calls are TRBV5-1 and TRBJ1-1; D may be TRBD1 (5 bases). CDR1 is SGHRS and CDR2 is YFSETQ in the germline V gene. V lost 0 bases, J lost 4 bases, and 10 bases lay in between. The CDR3 is 14 amino acids. DNA of the CDR3: TGCGCCAGCAGCTTGGTCGGGGGAGGCACTGAAGCTTTCTTT. As protein: CASSLVGGGTEAFF.

The rearrangement uses TRBV18 and TRBJ2-3, with 11 positions matching TRBD1. V lost 5 bases, J lost 4 bases, and 11 bases stayed unmatched. CDR1 is KGHSH and CDR2 is LQKENI in the germline V gene. This CDR3 contains 17 residues. The CDR3 reads CASSSIGQGAWSDTQYF. The DNA for the CDR3 is TGTGCCAGCTCATCGATAGGACAGGGGGCATGGTCAGATACGCAGTATTTT.

This clone occurred once. The chain is built from TRBV14 and TRBJ1-2; 10 nucleotides agree with TRBD1. Germline V gene sequence: CDR1 SGHDN, CDR2 FVKESK. The CDR3 totals 16 residues. V lost 4 bases to trimming and J lost 3 bases; unmatched junction nucleotides: 8. CDR3 nucleotides: TGTGCCAGCAGCCCTACCCGTGGGACAGGGGACTATGGCTACACCTTC. Its protein product is CASSPTRGTGDYGYTF.

On this clone: Other DNA sequences in this sample translate to the same CDR3. The chain is built from TRBV18 and TRBJ2-2; 9 positions agree with TRBD1. The ends lost 2 bases at V and 5 bases at J; junction bases unmatched: 3. This CDR3 has 15 residues. Looked up from germline, CDR1 is KGHSH and CDR2 is LQKENI. CDR3 amino acids: CASSPGTGKTGELFF. As DNA, the CDR3 is TGTGCCAGCTCACCAGGGACAGGGAAGACCGGGGAGCTGTTTTTT.

This clone was seen a few times. The V gene is TRBV20-1, the J gene TRBJ2-5; 8 bases match TRBD1. Germline values: CDR1 DFQATT, CDR2 SNEGSKA (reference sequence). The CDR3 is made up of 18 amino acids. The V segment lost 3 bases and the J segment 1 base; nucleotides outside the gene matches: 16. CDR3 loop: CSASAQGAFWRIQETQYF. As DNA, the CDR3 is TGCAGTGCTAGTGCGCAGGGGGCTTTTTGGAGGATCCAAGAGACCCAGTACTTC.

This clone was counted a single time. V and J are TRBV27 and TRBJ2-1; TRBD2 aligns across 9 bases. J lost 5 bases, V lost 3 bases, and 5 bases had no gene match. The CDR3 is 15 residues long. CDR1 and CDR2 from the germline V gene are MNHEY and SMNVEV (reference sequence). The CDR3 spells CASSFTLAGNNEQFF. In DNA form, the CDR3 reads TGTGCCAGCAGTTTTACACTAGCGGGTAACAATGAGCAGTTCTTC.